This TCR beta chain was observed in a study of T cell repertoires in cytomegalovirus infection. Study findings and constraints: Totalled public TCR beta family frequency picked out people who carried CMV plus the relevant HLA. The study found HLA-C-restricted CMV-specific TCR beta clonotypes dominating the ex vivo response.

MiXCR, applied by TCRdb to the reads, yields one record per CDR3 protein. The sample contains fewer than 550,000 distinct CDR3 sequences, about 26% of which appear only once. Germline V gene lookup returns CDR1 MDHEN and CDR2 SYDVKM. The CDR3 runs to 12 residues. The ends were cut back, 7 bases at V and 7 bases at J, with 13 bases in the middle. As regards this clonotype: Its cognate antigen is unknown.

The rearrangement links TRBV28 to TRBJ2-5; unclear D gene. The receptor comes from a human donor in good health (CMV status not recorded). Some clones in this sample may be carry-over from other donors' samples. The specimen was PBMCs. This chain's CDR3 is CASTSQLVTQYF. The CDR3 DNA follows: TGTGCCAGCACCTCCCAGTTGGTGACCCAGTACTTC.